This T cell receptor (beta chain) comes out of a study of cytomegalovirus exposure and HLA in healthy donors (dated by TCRdb to about 2017). Looking at the study overall: An earlier analysis of some 550 of the donors reported 250 to 350 Gb of sequence data and 117 million unique TCR beta sequences from roughly 180 million T cells. Typing coverage varied by locus: about 620-630 donors for A, B, C, DRB1 and DQB1; approximately 500 for DQA1; more than 600 for DPA1; more than 450 for DPB1. The study combined high-throughput TCR immunosequencing, statistical association of individual TCRs with disease status, and machine learning to predict cytomegalovirus infection status. The genetic ancestry cluster associated with self-reported Caucasian donors included 70% to 85% of the roughly 390 genotyped donors. The study was designed to test whether signatures of past pathogen exposure could be identified by cataloging public T cell receptors. In an earlier analysis of roughly 540 of the donors, high-throughput TCR beta sequencing was used to judge whether each TCR beta V gene segment behaved as functional or pseudogenic. On average, about 200,000 unique TCR beta nucleotide sequences were sequenced per donor among about 400 genotyped donors of the cohort, with roughly 20% of those sequences being non-productive. HLA typing covered class I and class II loci at four-digit resolution. An early release covering just under 650 HLA-typed donors comprised 250 to 350 gigabases of sequencing data and tens of millions of unique TCR sequences. Roughly 5 DR-DQ haplotypes were handled as single units for association and clustering, since linkage in the cohort was strong. In a later genetic analysis, genome-wide SNP genotypes for about three fifths of the roughly 670 donors were used, and that subset was treated as a discovery cohort. In the later analysis, no new phenotypic data were used to find candidate immune exposures; instead, reliance was placed on TCR beta sequences and their occurrence across donors. A later analysis re-analyzed previously published TCR beta repertoires from roughly 690 donors and added high-resolution HLA genotyping to study TCR occurrence patterns. The study used immunosequencing to profile the T cell repertoires of approximately 650 subjects and linked those repertoires to cytomegalovirus serostatus. Donor age, sex, ethnicity and CMV serostatus were compiled alongside the repertoire data. Every repertoire in the discovery cohort had been generated on one and the same sequencing platform. Along with the approximately 620-subject first cohort, a separate validation cohort of over 90 different subjects was used. Summary of the overall study and its limitations: The study gave a list of some 150 TCR beta chains associated with cytomegalovirus. A later genetic analysis reported fewer N-insertions in productive TCRs among donors in an Asian-associated ancestry cluster than the roughly 700-donor mean. The sequencing pipeline was judged likely to have produced a cluster of highly shared sequence variants as a technical artifact. A few of the identified cytomegalovirus-associated TCR beta chains were confirmed in vitro to be specific for cytomegalovirus antigens. The 87-base-pair reads could not distinguish some IMGT-functional V segments, including TRBV6-2 and TRBV6-3, so those segments were excluded. The cohort was sequenced for TCR beta chains only, and without alpha or paired-chain data the features that could be detected were limited. The classifier was reported to diagnose cytomegalovirus status with high specificity and sensitivity in both the original and validation cohorts. According to a later analysis, most CMV-associated TCR beta chains appeared to be HLA-restricted, and the HLA associations seemed to be driven largely by CMV exposure. In a later analysis, HLA-associated TCR beta chains were found to be more clonally expanded and to have lower generation probabilities than equally common non-associated chains. According to a later analysis, parvovirus B19, influenza, CMV and Epstein-Barr virus appeared linked to several top co-occurrence clusters. Most TCR sequences were observed very rarely across donors, whereas some public TCRs were present in many individuals. Because HLA typing was missing for some donors at each locus, association tests included only the typed subset. Specific HLA alleles were associated with some 15,000 TCR beta sequences at a false discovery rate of 0.05 in a later analysis. The only immune exposure information available for the cohort was CMV serostatus. Roughly uniform sequencing depth across donors was assumed in presence/absence analyses, although this assumption may not hold. A later analysis found that TCR association rates varied across HLA loci, with DRB1 alleles showing the most associated TCRs and HLA-C alleles the fewest. Linkage disequilibrium might explain the correlated functional status among segregating V segments, but an unknown experimental factor could not be excluded. When HLA alleles, especially DR and DQ, strongly co-occurred, TCR associations were difficult to assign to individual alleles. Broadly in line with IMGT annotations, most TCR beta V segments showed up in productive rearrangements about 87% or about 30% of the time in an earlier analysis of a few hundred of the donors. A further reported finding was that TCR beta sequences accurately predicted the HLA-A and HLA-B alleles for most subjects in the first cohort. The authors suggested that the approach could potentially be generalized to other disease states and immunological phenotypes. The earlier analysis of approximately 540 of the donors excluded fewer than 20 rarely observed V segments, including chromosome 9 orphons, because counts were too low. In a later genetic analysis, a missense DCLRE1C variant was associated with V-gene and J-gene trimming of TCR beta chains, and the association was replicated in an independent cohort.

The V end gives up 1 base and the J end 11 bases, leaving 9 bases in the junction not matched to a gene. The germline V gene (reference sequence) gives CDR1 as SGHNT and CDR2 as YYREEE. Counted from cysteine to phenylalanine, this CDR3 has 15 amino acids. Only the CDR3 portion is preserved as DNA: 45 bases, with reading frame beginning at the first base. As to this clone: This clone's antigen is unknown.

The cohort was made up of 666 healthy bone marrow donors. All cohort members were sampled while nominally healthy, although unrecorded immune exposures were likely present. The donor was CMV seronegative and was included in the group of a few hundred seronegative cohort members. Each donor provided a peripheral blood sample, and peripheral blood mononuclear cells were used for TCR beta sequencing. The Qiagen DNeasy Blood Extraction Kit was used to extract genomic DNA from the blood cell samples. Preparation of the library involved the immunoSEQ multiplex PCR assay. For the multiplex PCR, a mixture combining 60 forward primers for TCR Vbeta segments and 13 reverse primers for TCR Jbeta segments was used. The CDR3 region of rearranged TCR beta genes was amplified from genomic DNA by a multiplex PCR assay. On the Illumina HiSeq System, the amplified TCR beta libraries were sequenced as 87-base-pair reads. The paper's data handling went like this. A later analysis tallied 70 million to 100 million unique TCR beta chains across the 700 or so repertoires, and about 10 million of those chains were shared by two or more donors. To remove PCR and sequencing errors, raw reads were error-corrected and collapsed into unique sequences using a nearest-neighbor algorithm that merged closely related sequences. Alignment of CDR3 sequences to IMGT reference sequences was used to assign V, D and J gene segments. For a sequence to be retained, a match of at least six nucleotides to both a V gene segment and a J gene segment was required. Rearrangements were called productive when the CDR3 lacked stop codons and stayed in frame with V and J; all others were non-productive. CDR3 was defined according to IMGT convention as the region running from the second conserved V-encoded cysteine to the conserved J-encoded phenylalanine. The earlier analysis of roughly 590 of the donors excluded sequences that lacked an unambiguous match to a single V gene segment. An earlier analysis of a few hundred of the donors classified V segments as functional when productive rearrangements were above 56.7% and as segregating when the standard deviation between donors was above 5%. A statistical classification framework was built for diagnosing cytomegalovirus status from the catalog of TCR beta chain sequences. In a later analysis, TCR nucleotide sequences were compared against IMGT/GENE-DB human TR gene sequences so that V and J genes could be assigned. The TCRdist pipeline was used in a later analysis to assign CDR3 sequences and most-parsimonious VDJ recombination scenarios. In a later analysis, each TCR beta chain was defined by its CDR3 amino acid sequence together with its V-gene family, and reads lacking a unique V-gene family were excluded. In a later analysis, 500 to 650 highly shared, low-generation-probability nucleotide sequences were removed to address suspected cross-contamination and a sequencing artifact. For each public chain, a later analysis derived a clonal expansion index from normalized ranks of inferred template counts within each repertoire. Generation probabilities in a later analysis came from a VDJ recombination model fitted to out-of-frame rearrangements, and those results were checked against IGoR. A later analysis scored TCR-TCR, TCR-HLA and TCR-CMV co-occurrence with hypergeometric tests, applying a repertoire-size bias correction to TCR pairs. A later analysis estimated false discovery rates by permuting HLA or CMV assignments 20 times. A later analysis grouped co-occurring TCRs with DBSCAN, adding TCRdist sequence similarity when clustering within HLA-allele-positive subsets. Repertoires with fewer than 30,000 or more than 120,000 public chains, plus five repertoires with anomalous nucleotide sharing, were excluded from co-occurrence clustering. In its TCRdb copy, this immuneACCESS table keeps in-frame sequences only and misses some clones. Where compared with another copy, unresolved V genes explain less than half of these, and the others have no known cause. The V and J calls and clone size were taken over from that table, and D and trimming were inferred from the DNA. This sample's table contains roughly 79,000 clones. The ten most abundant clones make up about 5% of the sample.

The sequence came from a man aged 25 to 40 in good health and CMV-seronegative. Specimen: PBMCs. The sequence links TRBV5-4 to TRBJ1-1; 12 bases in the junction line up with TRBD1. The CDR3 loop reads CASSLPGTGGAEAFF. The DNA is TGTGCCAGCAGCTTGCCAGGGACAGGGGGCGCAGAGGCTTTCTTT.